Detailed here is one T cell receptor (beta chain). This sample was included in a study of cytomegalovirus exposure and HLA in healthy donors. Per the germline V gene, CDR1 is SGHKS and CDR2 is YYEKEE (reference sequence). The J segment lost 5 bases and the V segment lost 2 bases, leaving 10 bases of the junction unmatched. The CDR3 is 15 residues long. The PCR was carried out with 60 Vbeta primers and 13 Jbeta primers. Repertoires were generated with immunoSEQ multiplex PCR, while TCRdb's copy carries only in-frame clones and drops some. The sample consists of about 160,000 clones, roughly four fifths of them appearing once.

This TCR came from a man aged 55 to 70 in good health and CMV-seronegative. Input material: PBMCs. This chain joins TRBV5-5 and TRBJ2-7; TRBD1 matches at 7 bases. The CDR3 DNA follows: TGTGCCAGCAGCTTTCTGGGCAGGGGGTTAAACGAGCAGTACTTC. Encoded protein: CASSFLGRGLNEQYF. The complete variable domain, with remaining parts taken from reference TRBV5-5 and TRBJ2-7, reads DAGVTQSPTHLIKTRGQQVTLRCSPISGHKSVSWYQQVLGQGPQFIFQYYEKEERGRGNFPDRFSARQFPNYSSELNVNALLLGDSALYLCASSFLGRGLNEQYFGPGTRLTVT.